The 31 T cell receptor beta chains below come from one sample, sequenced in a study of preoperative IRX-2 immunotherapy in early breast cancer. The treatment: preoperative locoregional IRX-2 cytokine immunotherapy. Only in-frame clones appear in the TCRdb table, and some are missing; sequencing was by immunoSEQ multiplex PCR. The table lists approximately 24,000 clones, 75% to 90% of them singletons, with 1% to 1.5% in the top ten. The starting material was lymph node tissue, obtained after IRX-2 immunotherapy. The receptors were gathered from a human donor with breast cancer.

The V call is TRBV9, the J call TRBJ2-5; 11 bases line up with TRBD1. CDR1 SGDLS and CDR2 YYNGEE come from the germline V gene. This CDR3 spans 15 amino acids. V shed 5 bases and J 3 bases; nucleotides not matched to a gene: 6. This CDR3 is CASRHRDRGKETQYF. CDR3 in DNA: TGTGCCAGCAGGCACCGGGACAGGGGGAAAGAGACCCAGTACTTC.

This clone came up a few times. The chain employs TRBV19 and TRBJ1-2; D is uncertain. V shed 6 bases and J shed 1 base, with 6 bases lying between them. This CDR3 spans 12 amino acids. Germline V CDR1 and CDR2: LNHDA, SQIVND (reference sequence). In nucleotides, the CDR3 is TGTGCCAGTAGATGGGATAACTATGGCTACACCTTC. It is translated as CASRWDNYGYTF. Based on the CDR3 plus reference TRBV19 and TRBJ1-2, the full variable domain is DGGITQSPKYLFRKEGQNVTLSCEQNLNHDAMYWYRQDPGQGLRLIYYSQIVNDFQKGDIAEGYSVSREKKESFPLTVTSAQKNPTAFYLCASRWDNYGYTFGSGTRLTVV.

This clone was observed a single time. The DNA of the CDR3 is TGCGCCAGCAGCCAAGATCAAGTTATGAACACTGAAGCTTTCTTT. Its protein product is CASSQDQVMNTEAFF. The genes are TRBV4-1 and TRBJ1-1; D unresolved. V was shortened by 0 bases and J by 0 bases, with 8 bases between the two germline ends. The CDR3 extends over 15 amino acids. Germline lookup yields CDR1 MGHRA and CDR2 YSYEKL.

The rearrangement links TRBV10-1 to TRBJ2-7; the match to TRBD2 covers 9 bases. The CDR3 contains 15 residues. CDR1 is WNHNN and CDR2 is SYGVQD in the germline V gene (reference sequence). V lost 0 bases to trimming and J lost 4 bases; unmatched junction nucleotides: 4. CDR3 in amino acids: CASSESLAGVYEQYF. Written as DNA, the CDR3 is TGCGCCAGCAGTGAGTCACTAGCGGGCGTTTACGAGCAGTACTTC.

The chain recombines TRBV28 with TRBJ1-5, with D possibly matching TRBD1 (5 bases). Germline V gene data show CDR1 as MDHEN and CDR2 as SYDVKM. V was cut by 5 bases and J by 9 bases, with 11 bases left in between. This CDR3 contains 12 residues. The CDR3 nucleotides are TGTGCCAGCAGTCTCCTAAGGGGGCCCCAGCATTTT. It is translated as CASSLLRGPQHF.

This chain links TRBV11-3 with TRBJ2-7; D may be TRBD1 (5 bases). CDR3 size: 14 residues. The germline V gene encodes CDR1 SGHNT and CDR2 YENEEA. Trimming removed 5 bases at V and 3 bases at J, with 14 bases between. The CDR3 is CASSLGGRDYEQYV. The CDR3 bases are TGTGCCAGCAGCCTAGGTGGCAGGGACTACGAGCAGTACGTC.

The chain carries TRBV7-6 and TRBJ1-3; D gene uncertain. CDR1 is SGHVS, CDR2 FNYEAQ, per germline. The V end lost 5 bases, the J end lost 0 bases, and 11 bases lay between the germline ends. The CDR3 contains 15 residues. The chain's CDR3 is CASSPKEYSGNTIYF. In DNA form, the CDR3 reads TGTGCCAGCAGCCCCAAGGAGTACTCTGGAAACACCATATATTTT. Together with reference TRBV7-6 and TRBJ1-3, the CDR3 gives the full variable domain: GAGVSQSPRYKVTKRGQDVALRCDPISGHVSLYWYRQALGQGPEFLTYFNYEAQQDKSGLPNDRFSAERPEGSISTLTIQRTEQRDSAMYRCASSPKEYSGNTIYFGEGSWLTVV.

CDR3 loop: CASSLGNQGNEQFF. The CDR3, as DNA: TGTGCCAGCAGCTTGGGGAACCAAGGTAATGAGCAGTTCTTC. V is TRBV11-3 and J is TRBJ2-1; D remains unclear. V was trimmed by 3 bases and J by 7 bases, leaving 13 bases between them. The length of the CDR3 is 14 residues. CDR1 and CDR2 (germline): SGHNT, YENEEA.

The J gene is TRBJ2-3, the V gene TRBV15; the D gene is possibly TRBD1 (5 bases). Per germline, CDR1 LNHNV and CDR2 YYDKDF (reference sequence). Trimming pared 0 bases from V and 2 bases from J, leaving 12 bases between. The CDR3 consists of 16 residues. CDR3 loop: CATSRDQGSSTDTQYF. CDR3 sequence (DNA): TGTGCCACCAGCAGAGATCAGGGCAGTTCCACAGATACGCAGTATTTT.

V and J are TRBV19 and TRBJ1-4, with 10 bases that match TRBD1. The CDR3 length is 15 residues. J gave up 7 bases and V 5 bases, and 7 bases lay outside the gene matches. The germline CDR1 and CDR2 sequences are LNHDA and SQIVND (reference sequence). Here the CDR3 reads CASSGIRDRGEKLFF. The CDR3 coding sequence is TGTGCCAGTAGTGGAATCCGGGACAGGGGTGAAAAACTGTTTTTT. Drawing the rest from reference TRBV19 and TRBJ1-4, the complete variable domain is DGGITQSPKYLFRKEGQNVTLSCEQNLNHDAMYWYRQDPGQGLRLIYYSQIVNDFQKGDIAEGYSVSREKKESFPLTVTSAQKNPTAFYLCASSGIRDRGEKLFFGSGTQLSVL.

CDR3 amino acids: CASSQVGGAPYEQYF. The CDR3 DNA sequence: TGTGCCAGCAGCCAAGTCGGGGGGGCTCCGTACGAGCAGTACTTC. The rearrangement joins TRBV14 to TRBJ2-7, with 8 bases lining up with TRBD2. The CDR3 loop spans 15 amino acids. Germline CDR1 is SGHDN and CDR2 is FVKESK. V shed 1 base and J 4 bases; nucleotides not matched to a gene: 6.

This chain connects TRBV18 to TRBJ2-3; no clear D gene. V shed 3 bases and J shed 0 bases, with 13 bases lying between them. Germline loops: CDR1 KGHSH, CDR2 LQKENI. This CDR3 has 16 amino acids. This chain's CDR3 is CASSPPKQSSTDTQYF. In nucleotides, the CDR3 is TGTGCCAGCTCACCCCCTAAACAGTCTAGCACAGATACGCAGTATTTT.

The rearrangement links TRBV19 to TRBJ1-1; TRBD1 matches 8 bases. CDR1 and CDR2 from the germline V gene are LNHDA and SQIVND (reference sequence). CDR3 length equals 15 residues. The ends lost 4 bases at V and 4 bases at J; junction bases unmatched: 8. For the CDR3, the DNA is TGTGCCAGTAGTAATGGACAGGGTATGGGCACTGAAGCTTTCTTT. Translated: CASSNGQGMGTEAFF.

The chain recombines TRBV18 with TRBJ1-1; weak D call: TRBD1 (5 bases). Per germline, CDR1 KGHSH and CDR2 LQKENI. The CDR3 covers 14 residues. Trimming pared 2 bases from V and 6 bases from J, leaving 13 bases between. As DNA, the CDR3 is TGTGCCAGCTCACCAGCCGGGACTACCCCTGAAGCTTTCTTT. Amino acids: CASSPAGTTPEAFF.

The chain uses TRBV14 and TRBJ2-7; TRBD2 is a possible D gene (6 bases). The germline V gene has CDR1 SGHDN and CDR2 FVKESK. This CDR3 contains 16 residues. Trimming left V 1 base short and J 1 base short, with 14 bases between. CDR3 coding DNA: TGTGCCAGCAGCCAAGGGTGGAAGGGACTGTCCTACGAGCAGTACTTC. Translation: CASSQGWKGLSYEQYF. The complete variable domain, with remaining parts taken from reference TRBV14 and TRBJ2-7, reads EAGVTQFPSHSVIEKGQTVTLRCDPISGHDNLYWYRRVMGKEIKFLLHFVKESKQDESGMPNNRFLAERTGGTYSTLKVQPAELEDSGVYFCASSQGWKGLSYEQYFGPGTRLTVT.

The CDR3 region is CASSPGQVTDTQYF. CDR3 DNA: TGTGCCAGCTCACCTGGGCAGGTCACAGATACGCAGTATTTT. V and J are TRBV18 and TRBJ2-3; no firm D call. CDR3 length: 14 residues. V was cut by 3 bases and J by 2 bases, with 9 bases left in between. Germline V gene lookup returns CDR1 KGHSH and CDR2 LQKENI.

The chain links TRBV29-1 to TRBJ1-2, with TRBD1 matching over 9 bases. The CDR3 runs to 13 residues. V was pared by 8 bases and J by 4 bases, with 8 bases of the junction left unmatched. From germline, CDR1 is SQVTM and CDR2 ANQGSEA. CDR3 sequence reads: CSSLQGAGYGYTF. The CDR3 region has the DNA TGCAGCTCCTTACAGGGGGCAGGCTATGGCTACACCTTC.

The chain is built from TRBV5-1 and TRBJ2-7; 7 nucleotides line up with TRBD1. The junction had 3 bases not matched to a gene; V was cut back by 0 bases and J by 0 bases. This CDR3 comprises 15 residues. Germline values: CDR1 SGHRS, CDR2 YFSETQ. The CDR3 coding sequence is TGCGCCAGCAGCTTGGGGTCAGGGGGCTCCTACGAGCAGTACTTC. This codes for CASSLGSGGSYEQYF.

J is TRBJ2-1 and V is TRBV15; 9 bases align to TRBD2. J lost 8 bases, V lost 0 bases, and 8 bases had no gene match. CDR1 is LNHNV, CDR2 YYDKDF, per germline (reference sequence). This CDR3 has 16 residues. CDR3 DNA: TGTGCCACCAGCAGAGATCTAGGACTAGCGCGCGATGAGCAGTTCTTC. Its protein is CATSRDLGLARDEQFF.

The chain has TRBV18 and TRBJ1-5; D uncertain. The V and J ends lost 6 bases and 1 base respectively, with 13 bases between them. Germline assignment: CDR1 KGHSH and CDR2 LQKENI. CDR3 length: 15 amino acids. CDR3 bases: TGTGCCAGCTCCCTAGGCCAAGTCAGCAATCAGCCCCAGCATTTT. Protein sequence: CASSLGQVSNQPQHF. The full variable domain, completed using reference TRBV18 and TRBJ1-5, is NAGVMQNPRHLVRRRGQEARLRCSPMKGHSHVYWYRQLPEEGLKFMVYLQKENIIDESGMPKERFSAEFPKEGPSILRIQQVVRGDSAAYFCASSLGQVSNQPQHFGDGTRLSIL.

The table lists this clone with a count of one. The chain couples TRBV18 to TRBJ1-2; D gene unclear. Trimming cost V 4 bases and J 6 bases, with 21 bases left between them. The CDR3 totals 16 residues. CDR1 KGHSH and CDR2 LQKENI come from the germline V gene. The CDR3 sequence: CASSLEYRPTLNGYTF. CDR3 sequence (DNA): TGTGCCAGCTCACTCGAGTACAGACCCACGTTAAATGGCTACACCTTC.

This chain uses TRBV28 with TRBJ1-6, with 7 bases lining up with TRBD1. Germline V CDR1 and CDR2: MDHEN, SYDVKM. This CDR3 is 14 amino acids long. V shed 5 bases, J shed 9 bases, and the junction held 7 bases outside the gene matches. Here the CDR3 reads CASSRAGGSSPLHF. The CDR3 bases are TGTGCCAGCAGTCGGGCAGGGGGAAGTTCACCCCTCCACTTT.

The V and J genes are TRBV18 and TRBJ1-5, with D possibly TRBD1 on 5 matching bases. V lost 3 bases to trimming and J lost 2 bases, with 11 bases between them. Germline loops: CDR1 KGHSH, CDR2 LQKENI. This CDR3 is 15 amino acids long. CDR3 DNA: TGTGCCAGCTCACCGGTTACGGGGGGCAATCAGCCCCAGCATTTT. This sequence encodes CASSPVTGGNQPQHF.

The CDR3 nucleotides read TGTGCCAGCAGCTTGCGCGCAGCGGGGGCTAGGAACACCGGGGAGCTGTTTTTT. Protein sequence: CASSLRAAGARNTGELFF. The V call is TRBV7-5, the J call TRBJ2-2; the table's D call TRBD2 went unverified against the DNA. TRBV7-5 corresponds to a pseudogene. This CDR3 is built from 18 residues.

V is TRBV19 and J is TRBJ2-1, with D perhaps TRBD1 (5 bases). Trimming took 7 bases from V and 8 from J, leaving 9 bases between them. This CDR3 contains 11 residues. Per germline, CDR1 LNHDA and CDR2 SQIVND (reference sequence). The CDR3 is CASIVGDEQFF. The CDR3, as DNA: TGTGCCAGTATAGTAGGGGATGAGCAGTTCTTC. Using reference TRBV19 and TRBJ2-1 for the parts outside the CDR3, the full variable domain is DGGITQSPKYLFRKEGQNVTLSCEQNLNHDAMYWYRQDPGQGLRLIYYSQIVNDFQKGDIAEGYSVSREKKESFPLTVTSAQKNPTAFYLCASIVGDEQFFGPGTRLTVL.

The chain's CDR3 is CASSQVLGTEAFF. Here the CDR3 DNA reads TGCGCCAGCAGCCAAGTGTTGGGGACTGAAGCTTTCTTT. J is TRBJ1-1 and V is TRBV4-1; D gene unclear. Germline V gene data show CDR1 as MGHRA and CDR2 as YSYEKL. There are 13 residues in the CDR3. The ends were cut back, 1 base at V and 5 bases at J, with 8 bases in the middle.

The table lists this clone with a count of one. The V gene is TRBV30, the J gene TRBJ2-7; D remains unclear. The CDR3 sequence is 11 residues long. In germline, CDR1 is GTSNPN, CDR2 SVGIG (reference sequence). The germline V and J ends were trimmed by 0 bases and 6 bases, with 6 bases remaining between them. The CDR3 here is CAWSVKGEQYV. The CDR3 DNA follows: TGTGCCTGGAGTGTAAAAGGCGAGCAGTACGTC.

The chain carries TRBV6-8 and TRBJ1-1, with D hard to call. Germline V gene lookup returns CDR1 MNHGY and CDR2 SAAAGT. Trimming stripped 5 bases from V and 0 bases from J, with 7 bases between. The length of the CDR3 is 13 residues. CDR3 in DNA: TGTGCCAGCAGTGTAGGAGTGAACACTGAAGCTTTCTTT. Protein: CASSVGVNTEAFF.

The V gene is TRBV6-8, the J gene TRBJ1-2; D gene uncertain. V lost 0 bases and J 9 bases, leaving 11 bases between the germline ends. Germline loops: CDR1 MNHGY, CDR2 SAAAGT. The CDR3 length is 13 residues. The CDR3: CASSYSGFGSYTF. The DNA of the CDR3 is TGTGCCAGCAGTTACTCAGGGTTCGGGAGCTACACCTTC.

The chain recombines TRBV4-1 with TRBJ1-2; TRBD1 is a possible D gene (5 bases). With 0 bases removed from V and 2 bases from J, the gap between germline ends came to 13 bases. This CDR3 is built from 16 residues. From germline, CDR1 is MGHRA and CDR2 YSYEKL. In DNA, the CDR3 is TGCGCCAGCAGCCAAGATAGTGCGGGGCTCAACTATGGCTACACCTTC. It is translated as CASSQDSAGLNYGYTF.

The V call is TRBV11-3, the J call TRBJ2-1, with 7 nucleotides matching TRBD2. The CDR3 is 18 residues long. Germline V gene data show CDR1 as SGHNT and CDR2 as YENEEA. With 5 bases clipped from V and 2 bases from J, the junction kept 15 bases outside the gene matches. The CDR3 DNA reads TGTGCCAGCAGCCGAAAGGGAGCGGGGACGTCCACCTACAATGAGCAGTTCTTC. It codes for CASSRKGAGTSTYNEQFF.